The rows below give T cell receptor beta chains drawn from one sample of a study of blood T cells in healthy people across ages. TCRdb re-derived calls from the 5' RACE reads in MiXCR, one entry per CDR3 protein. This sample has about 800,000 distinct CDR3 sequences; over 45% occur once, and the top ten carry approximately 23%. The specimen was blood. The receptors originated from a man aged 25 to 40 in good health. CDR3s include the opening cysteine and the closing phenylalanine or tryptophan. D genes are given only for firm matches. Clone size is not always given. Where it is, it says once, few, many or a class for expanded clones.

NA	TRBV7-6	TRBJ2-5	few	TGTGCCAGCAGCTCCAGATCCGGATCAGAGACCCAGTACTTC	CASSSRSGSETQYF
NA	TRBV4-1	TRBJ2-2	NA	TGCGCCAGCAGCCAAGGGGTTAGGGACGGGGAGCTGTTTTTT	CASSQGVRDGELFF
NA	TRBV20-1	TRBJ2-7	NA	TGCAGTGCTAGCCCACCTACACTGAGCTCCTACGAGCAGTACTTC	CSASPPTLSSYEQYF
NA	TRBV4-3	TRBJ2-3	NA	TGCGCCAGCACACCCCACGGGGGAGAGGCAGATACGCAGTATTTT	CASTPHGGEADTQYF
NA	TRBV7-2	TRBJ1-6	NA	TGTGCCAGCAGCTTAGTGTTCAGTGATTCACCCCTCCACTTT	CASSLVFSDSPLHF
NA	TRBV28	TRBJ2-5	NA	TGTGCCAGCATAGGGACTGTGGAGACCCAGTACTTC	CASIGTVETQYF
TRBD2	TRBV20-1	TRBJ2-1	NA	TGCAGTGCCATACGTCCTCTTAGCGGGGGGGACAATGAGCAGTTCTTC	CSAIRPLSGGDNEQFF
NA	TRBV6-5	TRBJ2-4	NA	TGTGCCAGCAGTAACCGGGACACTTTAAGGGGGCAGTACTTC	CASSNRDTLRGQYF
NA	TRBV7-9	TRBJ1-1	NA	TGTGCCAGCAACCAAGACGCCTACTTGGGGACTGAAGCTTTCTTT	CASNQDAYLGTEAFF
TRBD1	TRBV7-2	TRBJ2-5	NA	TGTGCCAGCAGCTTTCAGCAAGGGGGCGAGACCCAGTACTTC	CASSFQQGGETQYF
NA	TRBV29-1	TRBJ2-1	NA	TGCAGCGTTGAAGATTGGACTGACAATGAGCAGTTCTTC	CSVEDWTDNEQFF
NA	TRBV4-2	TRBJ1-1	NA	TGTGCCAGCAGCCAAGACATGCAGGGGATGTTTGGGAACACTGAAGCTTTCTTT	CASSQDMQGMFGNTEAFF
NA	TRBV3-1	TRBJ2-1	NA	TGTGCCAGCAGCCAATTCGCGATGCCTTACAATGAGCAGTTCTTC	CASSQFAMPYNEQFF
NA	TRBV5-1	TRBJ2-7	NA	TGCGCCAGCAGGGTCGATCAGGGGAGCTACGAGCAGTACTTC	CASRVDQGSYEQYF
NA	TRBV7-2	TRBJ2-2	few	TGTGCCAGCAGCTTTATTCAGGACCCCGGGGAGCTGTTTTTT	CASSFIQDPGELFF
TRBD1	TRBV6-6	TRBJ2-7	few	TGTGCCAGCGAGGACAGGGGCTACGAGCAGTACTTC	CASEDRGYEQYF
TRBD2	TRBV6-6	TRBJ2-1	NA	TGTGCCAGCAGTTGGACTAGCGGGAGTGGGGGGAATGAGCAGTTCTTC	CASSWTSGSGGNEQFF
TRBD1	TRBV29-1	TRBJ1-1	NA	TGCAGCTCCCGGACAGGCTGGGGAGGTACTGAAGCTTTCTTT	CSSRTGWGGTEAFF
NA	TRBV6-6	TRBJ1-5	NA	TGTGCCAGCAGTTACTCAGCAGCCAATCAGCCCCAGCATTTT	CASSYSAANQPQHF
TRBD1	TRBV20-1	TRBJ2-7	few	TGCAGTGCTCCGAGGACAGGGGGCTTGAACGAGCAGTACTTC	CSAPRTGGLNEQYF
NA	TRBV20-1	TRBJ2-7	NA	TGCAGTGCTAGAGAAGGTCCGAGCGCCTACGAGCAGTACTTC	CSAREGPSAYEQYF
NA	TRBV6-6	TRBJ1-2	NA	TGTGCCAGCACGTTTTTTGAAACGAGGGGTGGCTACACCTTC	CASTFFETRGGYTF
NA	TRBV6-2/TRBV6-3	TRBJ1-5	NA	TGTGCCAGCAGCGAACATACCGACCGGGGAGCAAATCAGCCCCAGCATTTT	CASSEHTDRGANQPQHF
TRBD2	TRBV13	TRBJ2-1	few	TGTGCCAGCAGCTCTAGCGGGAGTGAGCAGTTCTTC	CASSSSGSEQFF
TRBD1	TRBV29-1	TRBJ1-2	NA	TGCAGCGTTGAAGACCGAGGACAGGGGGCGTTTGATGGCTACACCTTC	CSVEDRGQGAFDGYTF
TRBD1	TRBV5-1	TRBJ2-1	NA	TGCGCCAGCAGCTACGGACAGGGATTCTATGAGCAGTTCTTC	CASSYGQGFYEQFF
TRBD1	TRBV20-1	TRBJ1-2	once	TGCAGTGCTAGTATTCCGAGACAGGGGTACTATGGCTACACCTTC	CSASIPRQGYYGYTF
TRBD2	TRBV6-2/TRBV6-3	TRBJ2-1	NA	TGTGCCAGCAGTCCTAAATGGAGGCGGGGGGCCTACAATGAGCAGTTCTTC	CASSPKWRRGAYNEQFF
NA	TRBV20-1	TRBJ2-7	NA	TGCAGTGCTGCCCGGCAGGCGCCCTCCTACGAGCAGTACTTC	CSAARQAPSYEQYF
TRBD2	TRBV7-9	TRBJ2-7	NA	TGTGTCAGCGTCCGGGGAGCGGGAGGAACCTACGAGCAGTACTTC	CVSVRGAGGTYEQYF
TRBD1	TRBV4-2	TRBJ1-5	NA	TGTGCCAGCAGCCAAGGTGGGACAGGGGTTTATAGCAATCAGCCCCAGCATTTT	CASSQGGTGVYSNQPQHF
TRBD2	TRBV28	TRBJ2-1	few	TGTGCCAGCAGTTTAGAGCGGGAGCGTTTGTTCTTC	CASSLERERLFF
NA	TRBV7-2	TRBJ1-2	NA	TGTGCCAGCAGCTTAGTCGGCGATACCCCTAACTATGGCTACACCTTC	CASSLVGDTPNYGYTF
TRBD2	TRBV14	TRBJ2-1	once	TGTGCCAGCAGCCGCTTGGGGACTATCCACAATGAGCAGTTCTTC	CASSRLGTIHNEQFF
TRBD1	TRBV15	TRBJ1-1	few	TGTGCCACCAGCAGAGAAGGGACAGGGACCACTGAAGCTTTCTTT	CATSREGTGTTEAFF
TRBD2	TRBV7-2	TRBJ2-1	few	TGTGCCAGCAGCTTAGCCCAGCGGGGATCCTACAATGAGCAGTTCTTC	CASSLAQRGSYNEQFF
NA	TRBV6-2/TRBV6-3	TRBJ2-1	few	TGTGCCAGCAGTTACATGGCGGGAGAGCAGTTCTTC	CASSYMAGEQFF
TRBD2	TRBV6-2/TRBV6-3	TRBJ2-7	NA	TGTGCCAGCACCTCGGGACTAGCGGGAGGATGGACCTACGAGCAGTACTTC	CASTSGLAGGWTYEQYF
TRBD1	TRBV7-2	TRBJ2-7	NA	TGTGCCAGCAGCCTCAGGGGGCCGGGGCACGAGCAGTACTTC	CASSLRGPGHEQYF
NA	TRBV5-1	TRBJ2-7	NA	TGCGCCAGCAGCCCGGACGGGCAGGAACCCTACGAGCAGTACTTC	CASSPDGQEPYEQYF
NA	TRBV20-1	TRBJ2-4	NA	TGCAGTGCTAGAGGGGGTGTTGGGGCCAAAAACATTCAGTACTTC	CSARGGVGAKNIQYF
NA	TRBV4-2	TRBJ1-5	NA	TGTGCCAGCAGCCAAGATAGGGGGAGGCCCCAGCATTTT	CASSQDRGRPQHF
TRBD2	TRBV7-2	TRBJ2-2	NA	TGTGCCAGCAGAATACTAGCGGGGCTCACCGGGGAGCTGTTTTTT	CASRILAGLTGELFF
NA	TRBV28	TRBJ2-7	NA	TGTGCCAGCCACAGAGGTTCCGAGCAGTACTTC	CASHRGSEQYF
NA	TRBV3-1	TRBJ2-7	NA	TGTGCCAGCAGCCAACTAGGCGGTTTCTCCTACGAGCAGTACTTC	CASSQLGGFSYEQYF
NA	TRBV11-1	TRBJ2-2	NA	TGTGCCAGCGGTCCCCGACTCCTACTTGGGGAGCTGTTTTTT	CASGPRLLLGELFF
NA	TRBV5-6	TRBJ1-6	NA	TGTGCCAGCAGCTTGCTCGGTTATCGTTCACCCCTCCACTTT	CASSLLGYRSPLHF
NA	TRBV19	TRBJ2-7	NA	TGTGCCAGTAGTAGTGCGTATGGGCAGCCCTACGAGCAGTACTTC	CASSSAYGQPYEQYF
NA	TRBV27	TRBJ1-2	NA	TGTGCCAGCAGTTTCGGGTCCGGGACACTTGAGGGCTACACCTTC	CASSFGSGTLEGYTF
NA	TRBV10-3	TRBJ2-4	NA	TGTGCCATCAGTGAGGCCCCCGAAGGGGGGAAAAACATTCAGTACTTC	CAISEAPEGGKNIQYF
NA	TRBV10-3	TRBJ1-1	NA	TGTGCCATCGGCCCGGGGGTTCGAAAAGCTTTCTTT	CAIGPGVRKAFF
NA	TRBV20-1	TRBJ1-2	NA	TGCAGTGCTAGAGATGCAAGGGGGTCTAACTATGGCTACACCTTC	CSARDARGSNYGYTF
NA	TRBV27	TRBJ2-4	many	TGTGCCAGCAGTTTAGGGGGAAGCATTCAGTACTTC	CASSLGGSIQYF
NA	TRBV21-1	TRBJ2-5	once	TGTGCCAGCAGCCCGGCGCTAGAAGAGACCCAGTACTTC	CASSPALEETQYF
TRBD2	TRBV7-2	TRBJ2-3	NA	TGTGCCGGCAGCTTAGGCATAGCGGGGCTTTCAGATACGCAGTATTTT	CAGSLGIAGLSDTQYF
NA	TRBV4-1	TRBJ2-1	few	TGCGCCAGTAGGGGGATAAATGAGCAGTTCTTC	CASRGINEQFF
TRBD2	TRBV3-1	TRBJ2-1	once	TGTGCCAGCAGCCAAGAGAGTAGCGGGGGGTACTCCTACAATGAGCAGTTCTTC	CASSQESSGGYSYNEQFF
NA	TRBV4-3	TRBJ2-1	NA	TGCGCCAGCAGCCAAGAGGTAATAGCGGAATCCTACAATGAGCAGTTCTTC	CASSQEVIAESYNEQFF